Following are 28 T cell receptor beta chains from one sample sequenced in a study of blood T cell repertoires in COVID-19. Sequencing used immunoSEQ multiplex PCR; TCRdb keeps in-frame clones, though not all of them. The sample lists fewer than 350,000 clones; approximately 90% were seen once. Sequencing input: PBMCs or T cells enriched from blood (not recorded which). The receptors were sampled from a man aged 40-49 years who had been exposed to COVID-19.

The rearrangement uses TRBV6-1 and TRBJ1-2; D might be TRBD1 (6 bases). CDR1 and CDR2 from the germline V gene are MNHNS and SASEGT. V lost 2 bases, J lost 6 bases, and 13 bases lay in between. CDR3 length equals 14 residues. The CDR3: CASSEFAGDDGYTF. The CDR3 DNA reads TGTGCCAGCAGTGAATTCGCAGGGGATGATGGCTACACCTTC.

In this sample, this clone turned up a few times. The chain joins TRBV19 to TRBJ2-7, with D possibly being TRBD1 (6 bases). CDR3 length: 13 residues. In germline, CDR1 is LNHDA, CDR2 SQIVND (reference sequence). V dropped 6 bases and J dropped 2 bases, with 11 bases sitting between them. The CDR3 spells CASSGTHPYEQYF. CDR3 DNA: TGTGCCAGTAGCGGGACACATCCCTACGAGCAGTACTTC.

The chain has TRBV7-2 and TRBJ2-3; 10 bases fit TRBD2. Germline V lookup: CDR1 SGHTA, CDR2 FQGNSA. The CDR3 is 16 amino acids. V trimming: 1 base; J trimming: 5 bases; junction bases outside the gene matches: 6. The CDR3 is CASSLVRRLAGDTQYF. The CDR3 coding sequence is TGTGCCAGCAGCTTAGTTAGGCGACTAGCGGGAGATACGCAGTATTTT.

This chain joins TRBV2 and TRBJ2-7, with 9 bases aligning to TRBD1. V lost 6 bases and J lost 1; bases outside the gene matches: 4. The CDR3 extends over 14 amino acids. Per germline, CDR1 SNHLY and CDR2 FYNNEI. The CDR3 bases are TGTGCCAGCAGGGGGACAGGGTGGTCCTACGAGCAGTACTTC. It specifies CASRGTGWSYEQYF. The full variable domain, its missing parts supplied by reference TRBV2 and TRBJ2-7, is EPEVTQTPSHQVTQMGQEVILRCVPISNHLYFYWYRQILGQKVEFLVSFYNNEISEKSEIFDDQFSVERPDGSNFTLKIRSTKLEDSAMYFCASRGTGWSYEQYFGPGTRLTVT.

This sequence joins TRBV12-3 or TRBV12-4 and TRBJ2-3; no definite D call. The CDR3 extends over 11 amino acids. V was pared by 5 bases and J by 3 bases, with 3 bases between. This CDR3 is CASSLTDTQYF. In DNA, the CDR3 is TGTGCCAGCAGTCTGACAGATACGCAGTATTTT.

The rearrangement links TRBV27 to TRBJ2-1; D may be TRBD2 (5 bases). Looked up from germline, CDR1 is MNHEY and CDR2 is SMNVEV (reference sequence). V lost 8 bases and J lost 10, with 24 bases in between. The CDR3 loop spans 15 amino acids. The CDR3: CASLTMDLVIKEQFF. CDR3 DNA: TGTGCCAGCCTTACCATGGACTTAGTAATCAAAGAGCAGTTCTTC.

The V and J genes are TRBV4-1 and TRBJ2-3, with a tentative D call TRBD2 (6 bases). Germline V gene lookup returns CDR1 MGHRA and CDR2 YSYEKL. With 1 base removed from V and 9 bases from J, the gap between germline ends came to 14 bases. The CDR3 covers 14 residues. The CDR3 sequence: CASSQAGVSGTQYF. As DNA, the CDR3 is TGCGCCAGCAGCCAAGCTGGGGTCAGCGGGACGCAGTATTTT.

The rearrangement uses TRBV19 and TRBJ2-3, with TRBD2 identical over 9 bases. Germline CDR1 and CDR2: LNHDA and SQIVND (reference sequence). With V trimmed by 9 bases and J by 2 bases, 3 bases remained unmatched. This CDR3 has 13 residues. CDR3 DNA: TGTGCCAGCTCTAGCGGGGACACAGATACGCAGTATTTT. This codes for CASSSGDTDTQYF.

This clone was seen only once. The rearrangement joins TRBV11-3 to TRBJ1-3, with D unclear. Germline V lookup: CDR1 SGHNT, CDR2 YENEEA. The CDR3 sequence is 14 residues long. V dropped 3 bases and J dropped 2 bases, with 8 bases sitting between them. CDR3 coding DNA: TGTGCCAGCAGCTTCGTACGGGCTGGAAACACCATATATTTT. Translating gives CASSFVRAGNTIYF.

V and J are TRBV25-1 and TRBJ2-5; perhaps TRBD1 as D (6 bases). The germline CDR1 and CDR2 sequences are MGHDK and SYGVNS. Trimming shortened V by 3 bases and J by 0 bases, and 14 bases separated the two germline ends. The CDR3 totals 16 residues. The CDR3 coding sequence is TGTGCCAGCAGTGATGAGCGCAGGGGCAACCAAGAGACCCAGTACTTC. Its protein product is CASSDERRGNQETQYF.

J is TRBJ2-6 and V is TRBV6-4; D not resolved. The CDR3 covers 17 residues. V was trimmed by 2 bases and J by 0 bases, leaving 11 bases between them. The germline CDR1 and CDR2 sequences are MRHNA and SNTAGT. CDR3 sequence reads: CASSDVAVHSGANVLTF. The CDR3 nucleotides read TGTGCCAGCAGTGACGTGGCAGTCCACTCTGGGGCCAACGTCCTGACTTTC.

The chain joins TRBV19 to TRBJ1-2; 7 bases line up with TRBD1. V gave up 4 bases and J gave up 4 bases; unmatched junction bases: 12. The length of the CDR3 is 16 residues. Germline CDR1 and CDR2: LNHDA and SQIVND (reference sequence). In DNA, the CDR3 is TGTGCCAGTAGTAACCTCGGGACAGATATAATCTATGGCTACACCTTC. Translation: CASSNLGTDIIYGYTF.

This sequence joins TRBV5-5 and TRBJ2-7; D remains unclear. V lost 2 bases, J lost 3 bases, and 18 bases lay in between. Per the germline V gene, CDR1 is SGHKS and CDR2 is YYEKEE (reference sequence). CDR3 length: 16 residues. CDR3 region: CASSFGVSAADYEQYF. The CDR3 bases are TGTGCCAGCAGCTTCGGCGTGAGCGCAGCCGACTACGAGCAGTACTTC.

The rearrangement joins TRBV19 to TRBJ2-1; 9 bases are a match to TRBD2. Germline CDR1 reads LNHDA; CDR2 reads SQIVND (reference sequence). V lost 7 bases and J lost 5; bases outside the gene matches: 9. The CDR3 sequence is 15 residues long. CDR3 nucleotide sequence: TGTGCCAGTACTTCAAGCGGGAGGTTCCACAATGAGCAGTTCTTC. Amino acids: CASTSSGRFHNEQFF.

The gene calls are TRBV25-1 and TRBJ1-2; the D is unclear. This CDR3 has 13 amino acids. Germline V gene sequence: CDR1 MGHDK, CDR2 SYGVNS. V shed 3 bases and J shed 5 bases, with 10 bases lying between them. CDR3 bases: TGTGCCAGCAGTGACCAACCGGTTTATGGCTACACCTTC. Translation: CASSDQPVYGYTF.

This chain uses TRBV7-2 with TRBJ2-3; maybe TRBD2 (5 bases). The germline V gene has CDR1 SGHTA and CDR2 FQGNSA. V was clipped by 1 base and J by 7 bases, with 9 bases between them. There are 13 residues in the CDR3. The CDR3 loop reads CASSLGSVNTQYF. Here the CDR3 DNA reads TGTGCCAGCAGCTTAGGTAGCGTTAATACGCAGTATTTT.

The chain recombines TRBV7-8 with TRBJ2-5; 8 nucleotides match TRBD2. This CDR3 region has 14 residues. Germline CDR1 is SGHVS and CDR2 is FQNEAQ. Germline trimming cut 5 bases from V and 6 bases from J; bases unmatched to any gene: 8. The chain's CDR3 is CASSRRGGDQTQYF. DNA of the CDR3: TGTGCCAGCAGCCGCCGGGGGGGAGATCAGACCCAGTACTTC.

The chain carries TRBV5-1 and TRBJ1-5; perhaps TRBD1 as D (5 bases). The CDR3 covers 15 residues. Germline assignment: CDR1 SGHRS and CDR2 YFSETQ. V was shortened by 1 base and J by 0 bases, with 8 bases between the two germline ends. The CDR3, as DNA: TGCGCCAGCAGCTTGAGGGGAGGTAGCAATCAGCCCCAGCATTTT. Translation: CASSLRGGSNQPQHF.

This sequence joins TRBV2 and TRBJ1-2, with D possibly TRBD1 on 6 matching bases. This CDR3 is 14 amino acids long. Trimming cost V 8 bases and J 3 bases, with 16 bases left between them. Germline CDR1 and CDR2: SNHLY and FYNNEI. The CDR3 loop is CASPQQGIDYGYTF. CDR3 coding DNA: TGTGCCAGCCCCCAGCAGGGGATAGACTATGGCTACACCTTC.

The chain couples TRBV19 to TRBJ2-2; weak D call: TRBD1 (5 bases). Germline V lookup: CDR1 LNHDA, CDR2 SQIVND (reference sequence). This CDR3 is 15 amino acids long. V was shortened by 5 bases and J by 1 base, with 11 bases between the two germline ends. CDR3 residues: CASSVGQVNTGELFF. Here the CDR3 DNA reads TGTGCCAGTAGTGTGGGGCAGGTGAACACCGGGGAGCTGTTTTTT.

The chain links TRBV2 to TRBJ2-1; TRBD2 might be the D (7 bases). Trimming took 10 bases from V and 9 from J, leaving 19 bases between them. The CDR3 runs to 13 residues. The germline V gene encodes CDR1 SNHLY and CDR2 FYNNEI. This CDR3 reads CAIRRGAAGEQFF. The CDR3 DNA sequence: TGTGCCATCCGCCGGGGGGCAGCGGGTGAGCAGTTCTTC.

This clone appeared a single time. The chain couples TRBV6-6 to TRBJ1-5; 10 nucleotides match TRBD1. This CDR3 has 13 residues. V shed 7 bases and J 6 bases; nucleotides not matched to a gene: 3. CDR1 is MNHNY, CDR2 SVGAGI, per germline (reference sequence). CDR3 sequence (DNA): TGTGCCAGCACCGACAGGGGGCGTCAGCCCCAGCATTTT. As protein: CASTDRGRQPQHF.

The chain is built from TRBV28 and TRBJ1-6; the match to TRBD1 covers 8 bases. Germline assignment: CDR1 MDHEN and CDR2 SYDVKM. The J segment lost 9 bases and the V segment lost 3 bases, leaving 10 bases of the junction unmatched. This CDR3 has 16 amino acids. The CDR3 sequence is CASSLPRTGISSPLHF. The DNA of the CDR3 is TGTGCCAGCAGTTTGCCCCGGACAGGGATAAGTTCACCCCTCCACTTT.

CDR3 sequence (DNA): TGTGCCAGTAGTATAGGAGGGCTCAGGTCCGTGACGCAGTATTTT. Translation gives CASSIGGLRSVTQYF. The genes are TRBV19 and TRBJ2-3, with D perhaps matching TRBD2 (5 bases). CDR3 length: 15 residues. The germline V gene encodes CDR1 LNHDA and CDR2 SQIVND (reference sequence). Trimming left V 1 base short and J 9 bases short, with 17 bases between.

V is TRBV7-2 and J is TRBJ1-1; D is undetermined. This CDR3 has 13 amino acids. Per germline, CDR1 SGHTA and CDR2 FQGNSA. V shed 2 bases and J shed 7 bases, with 11 bases lying between them. This CDR3 reads CASSLPYSYEAFF. CDR3 sequence (DNA): TGTGCCAGCAGCTTACCGTATAGCTATGAAGCTTTCTTT.

Comment on this clone: The germline gene is not matched at one end of the junction; a read error may be the cause. V is TRBV12-3 or TRBV12-4 and J is TRBJ2-1; 8 nucleotides align to TRBD1. The CDR3 runs to 13 residues. This chain's CDR3 is CASRRTGYKEQFF. As DNA, the CDR3 is TGTGCCAGCAGAAGGACAGGGTACAAGGAGCAGTTCTTC.

This chain joins TRBV7-6 and TRBJ1-2; maybe TRBD1 (5 bases). V was clipped by 5 bases and J by 5 bases, with 15 bases between them. In germline, CDR1 is SGHVS, CDR2 FNYEAQ. This CDR3 comprises 14 residues. CDR3 DNA sequence: TGTGCCAGCAGCCCCGGGACTAATTATTATGGCTACACCTTC. As protein: CASSPGTNYYGYTF.

This clone was detected a few times. The chain recombines TRBV7-9 with TRBJ1-5; TRBD1 agrees at 7 bases. The CDR3 loop spans 13 amino acids. J gave up 4 bases and V 8 bases, and 5 bases lay outside the gene matches. Germline CDR1 SEHNR, CDR2 FQNEAQ (reference sequence). CDR3 region: CASGTTGNQPQHF. The CDR3 DNA is TGTGCCAGCGGAACGACAGGGAATCAGCCCCAGCATTTT.